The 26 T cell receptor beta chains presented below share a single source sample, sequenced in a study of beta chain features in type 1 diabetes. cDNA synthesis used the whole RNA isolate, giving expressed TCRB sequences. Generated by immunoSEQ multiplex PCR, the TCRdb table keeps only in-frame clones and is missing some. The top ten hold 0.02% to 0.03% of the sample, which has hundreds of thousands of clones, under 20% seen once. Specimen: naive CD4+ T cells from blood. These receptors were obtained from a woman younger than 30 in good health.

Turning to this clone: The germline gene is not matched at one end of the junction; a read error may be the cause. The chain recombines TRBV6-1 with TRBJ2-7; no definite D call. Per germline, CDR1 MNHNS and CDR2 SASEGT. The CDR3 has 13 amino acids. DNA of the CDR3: TGTGCCAGCAGTGAACGAGGCTCCCACGAGCAGTACTTC. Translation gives CASSERGSHEQYF.

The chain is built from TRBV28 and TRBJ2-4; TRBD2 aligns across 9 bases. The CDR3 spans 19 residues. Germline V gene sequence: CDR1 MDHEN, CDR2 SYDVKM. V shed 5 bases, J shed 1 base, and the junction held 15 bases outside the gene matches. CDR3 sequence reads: CASSHARGSGSNAKNIQYF. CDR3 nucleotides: TGTGCCAGCAGTCACGCCAGGGGTAGCGGGAGCAATGCCAAAAACATTCAGTACTTC.

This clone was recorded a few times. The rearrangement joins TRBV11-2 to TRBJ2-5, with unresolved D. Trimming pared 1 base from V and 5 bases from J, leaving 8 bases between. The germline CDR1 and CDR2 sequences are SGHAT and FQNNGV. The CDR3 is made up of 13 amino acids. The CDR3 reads CASSLVDLETQYF. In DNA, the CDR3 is TGTGCCAGCAGCTTAGTAGATCTTGAGACCCAGTACTTC.

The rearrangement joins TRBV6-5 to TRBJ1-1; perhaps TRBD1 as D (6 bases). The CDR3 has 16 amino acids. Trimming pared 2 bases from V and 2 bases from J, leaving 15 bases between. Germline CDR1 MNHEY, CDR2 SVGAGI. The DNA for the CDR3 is TGTGCCAGCAGTTACGTCGTGGGGGGCGCTAACACTGAAGCTTTCTTT. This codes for CASSYVVGGANTEAFF.

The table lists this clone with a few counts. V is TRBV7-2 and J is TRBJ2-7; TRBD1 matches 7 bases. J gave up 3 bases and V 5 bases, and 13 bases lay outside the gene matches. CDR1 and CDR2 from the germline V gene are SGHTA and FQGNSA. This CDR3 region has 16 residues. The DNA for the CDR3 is TGTGCCAGCAGCCTGGGGTACAGGGGAAGTTTCTACGAGCAGTACTTC. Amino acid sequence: CASSLGYRGSFYEQYF.

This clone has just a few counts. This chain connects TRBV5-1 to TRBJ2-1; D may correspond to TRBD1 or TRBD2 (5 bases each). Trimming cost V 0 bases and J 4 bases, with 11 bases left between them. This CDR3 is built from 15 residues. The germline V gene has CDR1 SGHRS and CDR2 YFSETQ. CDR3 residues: CASSLEGTDYNEQFF. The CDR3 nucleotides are TGCGCCAGCAGCTTGGAGGGGACGGATTACAATGAGCAGTTCTTC.

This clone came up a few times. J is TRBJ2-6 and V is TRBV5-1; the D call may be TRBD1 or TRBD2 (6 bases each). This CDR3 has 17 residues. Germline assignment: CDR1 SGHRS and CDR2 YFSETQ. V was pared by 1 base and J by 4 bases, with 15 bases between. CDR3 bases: TGCGCCAGCAGCTTGCTATTCACGGGGGCCGGGGCCAACGTCCTGACTTTC. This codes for CASSLLFTGAGANVLTF.

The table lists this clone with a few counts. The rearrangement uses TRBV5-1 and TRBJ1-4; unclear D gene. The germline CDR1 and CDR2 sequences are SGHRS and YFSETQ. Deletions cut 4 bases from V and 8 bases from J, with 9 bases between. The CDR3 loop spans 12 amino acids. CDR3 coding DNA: TGCGCCAGCAGCGAGTCTGGGGAAAAACTGTTTTTT. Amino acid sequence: CASSESGEKLFF.

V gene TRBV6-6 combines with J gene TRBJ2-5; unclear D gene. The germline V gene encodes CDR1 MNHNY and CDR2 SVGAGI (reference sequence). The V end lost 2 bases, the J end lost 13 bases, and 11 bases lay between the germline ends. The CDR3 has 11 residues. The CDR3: CASSYAPEVYF. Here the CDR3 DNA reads TGTGCCAGCAGTTACGCCCCCGAGGTGTACTTC.

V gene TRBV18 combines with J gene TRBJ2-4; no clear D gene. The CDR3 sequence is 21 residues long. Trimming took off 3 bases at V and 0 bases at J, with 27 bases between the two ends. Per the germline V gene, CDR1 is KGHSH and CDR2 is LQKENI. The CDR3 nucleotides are TGTGCCAGCTCACCTTTCTTAGTTGCAACGGAGTTGGGTTTAGCCAAAAACATTCAGTACTTC. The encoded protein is CASSPFLVATELGLAKNIQYF. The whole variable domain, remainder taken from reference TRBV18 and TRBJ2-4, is NAGVMQNPRHLVRRRGQEARLRCSPMKGHSHVYWYRQLPEEGLKFMVYLQKENIIDESGMPKERFSAEFPKEGPSILRIQQVVRGDSAAYFCASSPFLVATELGLAKNIQYFGAGTRLSVL.

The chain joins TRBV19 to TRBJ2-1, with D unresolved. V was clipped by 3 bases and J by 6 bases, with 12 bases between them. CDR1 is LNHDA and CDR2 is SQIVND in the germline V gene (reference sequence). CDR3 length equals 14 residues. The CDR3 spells CASSILDRFNEQFF. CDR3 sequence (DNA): TGTGCCAGTAGTATCCTAGACCGATTCAATGAGCAGTTCTTC. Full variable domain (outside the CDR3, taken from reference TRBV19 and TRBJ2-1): DGGITQSPKYLFRKEGQNVTLSCEQNLNHDAMYWYRQDPGQGLRLIYYSQIVNDFQKGDIAEGYSVSREKKESFPLTVTSAQKNPTAFYLCASSILDRFNEQFFGPGTRLTVL.

Here the CDR3 DNA reads TGTGCCAGTAGTTTGCAGGGTAGAGAGACCTATGGCTACACCTTC. It codes for CASSLQGRETYGYTF. The V gene is TRBV19, the J gene TRBJ1-2; TRBD1 might be the D (5 bases). Per germline, CDR1 LNHDA and CDR2 SQIVND (reference sequence). The CDR3 length is 15 residues. V was cut by 5 bases and J by 4 bases, with 17 bases left in between.

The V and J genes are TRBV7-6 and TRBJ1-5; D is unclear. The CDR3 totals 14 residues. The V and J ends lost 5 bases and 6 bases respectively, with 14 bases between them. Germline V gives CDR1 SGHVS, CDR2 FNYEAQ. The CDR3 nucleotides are TGTGCCAGCAGCCACGACATGTTTGGTCAGCCCCAGCATTTT. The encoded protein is CASSHDMFGQPQHF.

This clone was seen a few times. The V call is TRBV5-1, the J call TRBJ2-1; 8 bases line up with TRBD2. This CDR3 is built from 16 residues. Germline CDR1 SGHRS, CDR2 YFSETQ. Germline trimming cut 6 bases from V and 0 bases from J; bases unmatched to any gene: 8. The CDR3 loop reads CASTPSGGYSYNEQFF. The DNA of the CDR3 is TGCGCCAGCACCCCCAGCGGGGGTTACTCCTACAATGAGCAGTTCTTC.

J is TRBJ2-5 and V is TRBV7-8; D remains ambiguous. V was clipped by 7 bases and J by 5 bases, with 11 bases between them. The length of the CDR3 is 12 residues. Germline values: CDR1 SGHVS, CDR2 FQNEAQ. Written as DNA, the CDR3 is TGTGCCAGCACGACTGGTCGGGAGACCCAGTACTTC. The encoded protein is CASTTGRETQYF.

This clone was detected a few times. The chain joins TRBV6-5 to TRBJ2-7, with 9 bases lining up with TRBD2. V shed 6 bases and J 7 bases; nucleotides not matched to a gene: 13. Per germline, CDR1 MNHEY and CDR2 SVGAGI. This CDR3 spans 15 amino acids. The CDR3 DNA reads TGTGCCAGCAGCCCTATAGCGGGAGAAAGGGGAGAGCAGTACTTC. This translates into CASSPIAGERGEQYF.

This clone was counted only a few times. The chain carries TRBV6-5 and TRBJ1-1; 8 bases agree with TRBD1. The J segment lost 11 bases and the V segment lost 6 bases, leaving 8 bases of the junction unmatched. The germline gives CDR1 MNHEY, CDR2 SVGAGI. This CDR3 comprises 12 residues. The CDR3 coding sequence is TGTGCCAGCAGCCCCGGACAGGGTAGGGCTTTCTTT. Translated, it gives CASSPGQGRAFF.

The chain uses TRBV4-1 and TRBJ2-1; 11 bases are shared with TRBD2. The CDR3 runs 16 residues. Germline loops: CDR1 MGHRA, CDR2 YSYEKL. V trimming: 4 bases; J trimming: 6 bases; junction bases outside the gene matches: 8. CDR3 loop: CASSPTTSGRSNEQFF. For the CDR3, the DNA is TGCGCCAGCAGCCCCACTACTAGCGGGAGAAGCAATGAGCAGTTCTTC.

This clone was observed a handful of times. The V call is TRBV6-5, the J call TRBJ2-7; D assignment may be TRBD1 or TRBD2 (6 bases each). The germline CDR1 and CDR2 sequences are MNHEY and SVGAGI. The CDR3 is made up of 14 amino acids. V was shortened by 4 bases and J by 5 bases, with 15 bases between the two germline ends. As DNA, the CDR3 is TGTGCCAGCAGTTCCACTAGGGGGGTAGACGAGCAGTACTTC. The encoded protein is CASSSTRGVDEQYF.

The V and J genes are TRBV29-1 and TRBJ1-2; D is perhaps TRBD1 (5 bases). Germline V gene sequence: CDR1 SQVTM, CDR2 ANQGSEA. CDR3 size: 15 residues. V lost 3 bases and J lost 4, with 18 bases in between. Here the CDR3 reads CSVEPPGTYPYGYTF. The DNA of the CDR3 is TGCAGCGTTGAGCCACCGGGGACGTACCCCTATGGCTACACCTTC.

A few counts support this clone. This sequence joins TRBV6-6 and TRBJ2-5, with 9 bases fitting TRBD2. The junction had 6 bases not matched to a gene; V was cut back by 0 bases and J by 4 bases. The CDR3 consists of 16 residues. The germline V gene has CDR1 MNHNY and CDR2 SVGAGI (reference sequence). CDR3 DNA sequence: TGTGCCAGCAGTTACTCGATAAGGACTAGCGCAGAGACCCAGTACTTC. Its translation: CASSYSIRTSAETQYF.

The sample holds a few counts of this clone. CDR3 bases: TGTGCCAGCACATACTACGACATTCAGTACTTC. It specifies CASTYYDIQYF. The chain recombines TRBV2 with TRBJ2-4; D not certain. V gave up 7 bases and J gave up 8 bases, with 9 bases separating them. CDR1 and CDR2 (germline): SNHLY, FYNNEI. The length of the CDR3 is 11 residues.

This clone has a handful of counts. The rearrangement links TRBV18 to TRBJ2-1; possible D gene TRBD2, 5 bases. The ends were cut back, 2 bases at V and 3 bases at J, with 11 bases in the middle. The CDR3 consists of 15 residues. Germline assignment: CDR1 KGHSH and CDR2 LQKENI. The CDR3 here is CASSPLAADYNEQFF. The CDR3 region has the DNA TGTGCCAGCTCACCATTGGCAGCGGACTACAATGAGCAGTTCTTC.

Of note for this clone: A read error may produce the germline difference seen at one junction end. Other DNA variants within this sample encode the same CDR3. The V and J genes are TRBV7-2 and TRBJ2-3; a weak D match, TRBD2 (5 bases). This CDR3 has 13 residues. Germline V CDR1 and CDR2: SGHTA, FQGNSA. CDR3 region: CASSLARPDTQYF. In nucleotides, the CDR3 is TGTGCCAGCAGCCTAGCCCGACCAGATACGCAGTATTTT.

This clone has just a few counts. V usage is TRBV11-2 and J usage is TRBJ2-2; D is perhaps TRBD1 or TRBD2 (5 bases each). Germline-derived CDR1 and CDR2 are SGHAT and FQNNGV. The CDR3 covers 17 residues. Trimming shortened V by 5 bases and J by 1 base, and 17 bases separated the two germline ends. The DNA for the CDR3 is TGTGCCAGCAGCCCGAGGTCGGGGCCATGGAACACCGGGGAGCTGTTTTTT. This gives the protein CASSPRSGPWNTGELFF. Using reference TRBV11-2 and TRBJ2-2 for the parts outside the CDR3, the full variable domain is EAGVAQSPRYKIIEKRQSVAFWCNPISGHATLYWYQQILGQGPKLLIQFQNNGVVDDSQLPKDRFSAERLKGVDSTLKIQPAKLEDSAVYLCASSPRSGPWNTGELFFGEGSRLTVL.

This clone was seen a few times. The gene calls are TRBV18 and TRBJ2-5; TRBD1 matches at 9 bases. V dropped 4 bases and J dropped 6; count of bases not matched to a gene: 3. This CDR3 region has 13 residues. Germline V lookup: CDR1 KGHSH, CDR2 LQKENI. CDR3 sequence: CASSRDRVKTQYF. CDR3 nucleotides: TGTGCCAGCTCACGGGACAGGGTAAAGACCCAGTACTTC.